This T cell receptor (beta chain) derives from a study of cytomegalovirus exposure and HLA in healthy donors. Whole-study context: The 95 to 150 validation repertoires used the same platform as the 500 to 700 first-cohort repertoires, a later analysis reported.

The CDR3 is made up of 16 amino acids. Germline V gene lookup returns CDR1 MNHNS and CDR2 SASEGT. Trimming removed 4 bases at V and 1 base at J, with 14 bases between. Profiled with immunoSEQ multiplex PCR; TCRdb holds only in-frame clones, not every one. Of about 340,000 clones listed, about nine tenths are singletons. The chain has TRBV6-1 and TRBJ2-1, with a weak D call TRBD2 (6 bases). Sequencing was carried out using PBMCs. This receptor was taken from a woman between 18 and 29 years old in good health and CMV-seronegative. CDR3 DNA sequence: TGTGCCAGCAGTGCCCAAGTCCGGGGGTCCTACAATGAGCAGTTCTTC. Its protein product is CASSAQVRGSYNEQFF.